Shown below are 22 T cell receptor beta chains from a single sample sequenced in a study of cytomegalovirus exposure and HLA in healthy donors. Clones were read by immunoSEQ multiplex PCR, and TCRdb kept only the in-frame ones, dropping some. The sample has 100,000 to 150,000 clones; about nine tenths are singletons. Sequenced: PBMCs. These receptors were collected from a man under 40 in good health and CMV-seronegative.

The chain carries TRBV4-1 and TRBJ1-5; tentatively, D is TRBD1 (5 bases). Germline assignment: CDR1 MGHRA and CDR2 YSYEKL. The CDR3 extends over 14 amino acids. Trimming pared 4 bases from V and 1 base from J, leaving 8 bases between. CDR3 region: CASSLGGSNQPQHF. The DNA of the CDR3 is TGCGCCAGCAGCCTCGGGGGGAGCAATCAGCCCCAGCATTTT.

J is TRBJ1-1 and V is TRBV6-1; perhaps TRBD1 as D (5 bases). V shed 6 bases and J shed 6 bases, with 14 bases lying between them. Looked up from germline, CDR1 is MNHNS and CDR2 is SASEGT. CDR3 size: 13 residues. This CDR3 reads CASSADRKPEAFF. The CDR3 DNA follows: TGTGCCAGCAGCGCTGACAGAAAACCTGAAGCTTTCTTT.

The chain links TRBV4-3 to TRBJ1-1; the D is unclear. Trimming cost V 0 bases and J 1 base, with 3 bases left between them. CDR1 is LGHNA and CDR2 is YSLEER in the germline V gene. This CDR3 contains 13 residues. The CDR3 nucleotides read TGCGCCAGCAGCCAAGATCGGAACACTGAAGCTTTCTTT. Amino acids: CASSQDRNTEAFF.

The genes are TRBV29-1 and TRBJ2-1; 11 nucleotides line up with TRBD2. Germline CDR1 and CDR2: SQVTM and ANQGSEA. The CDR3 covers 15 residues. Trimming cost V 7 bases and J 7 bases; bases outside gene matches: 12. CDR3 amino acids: CSARTGPSGGNEQFF. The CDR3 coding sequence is TGCAGCGCCCGGACCGGGCCTAGCGGGGGGAATGAGCAGTTCTTC.

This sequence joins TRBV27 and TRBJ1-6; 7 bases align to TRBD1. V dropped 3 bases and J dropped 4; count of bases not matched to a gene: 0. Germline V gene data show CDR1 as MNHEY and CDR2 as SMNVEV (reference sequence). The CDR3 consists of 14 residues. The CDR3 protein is CASSLGQYNSPLHF. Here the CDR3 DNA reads TGTGCCAGCAGTTTGGGACAGTATAATTCACCCCTCCACTTT.

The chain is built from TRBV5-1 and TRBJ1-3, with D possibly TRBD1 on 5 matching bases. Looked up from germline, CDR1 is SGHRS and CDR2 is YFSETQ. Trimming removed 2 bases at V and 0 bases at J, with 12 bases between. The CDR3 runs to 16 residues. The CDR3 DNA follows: TGCGCCAGCAGCTTAAGTACAGGTCACTCTGGAAACACCATATATTTT. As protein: CASSLSTGHSGNTIYF.

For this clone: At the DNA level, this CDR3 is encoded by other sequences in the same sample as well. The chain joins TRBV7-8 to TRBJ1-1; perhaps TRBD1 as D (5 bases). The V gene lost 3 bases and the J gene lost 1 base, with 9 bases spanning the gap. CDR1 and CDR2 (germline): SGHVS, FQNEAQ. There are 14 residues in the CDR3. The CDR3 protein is CASSLGQGNTEAFF. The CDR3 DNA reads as TGTGCCAGCAGCTTGGGTCAGGGGAACACTGAAGCTTTCTTT. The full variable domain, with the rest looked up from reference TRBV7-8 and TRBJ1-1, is GAGVSQSPRYKVAKRGQDVALRCDPISGHVSLFWYQQALGQGPEFLTYFQNEAQLDKSGLPSDRFFAERPEGSVSTLKIQRTQQEDSAVYLCASSLGQGNTEAFFGQGTRLTVV.

The CDR3 spells CASSQSPRGQGRLNEKLFF. The CDR3 region has the DNA TGCGCCAGCAGCCAATCCCCCCGGGGACAGGGGAGACTTAATGAAAAACTGTTTTTT. This chain links TRBV4-3 with TRBJ1-4; 10 bases are shared with TRBD1. CDR3 length: 19 residues. Germline CDR1 and CDR2: LGHNA and YSLEER. V lost 2 bases and J lost 4; bases outside the gene matches: 13.

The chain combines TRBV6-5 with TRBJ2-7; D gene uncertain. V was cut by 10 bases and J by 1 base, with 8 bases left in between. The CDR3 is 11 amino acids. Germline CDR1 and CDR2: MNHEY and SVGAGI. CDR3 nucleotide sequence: TGTGCCACCAGACTTTCCTACGAGCAGTACTTC. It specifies CATRLSYEQYF.

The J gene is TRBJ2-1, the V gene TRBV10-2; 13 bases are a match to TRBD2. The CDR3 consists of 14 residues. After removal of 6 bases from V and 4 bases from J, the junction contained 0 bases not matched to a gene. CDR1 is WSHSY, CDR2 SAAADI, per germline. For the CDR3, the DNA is TGCGCCAGCAGGGGACTAGCGGGGTACAATGAGCAGTTCTTC. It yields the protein CASRGLAGYNEQFF.

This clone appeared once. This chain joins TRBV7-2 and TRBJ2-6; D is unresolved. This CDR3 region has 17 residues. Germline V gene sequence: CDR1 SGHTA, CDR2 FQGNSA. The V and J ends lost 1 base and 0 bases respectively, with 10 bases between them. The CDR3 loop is CASSLEKLISGANVLTF. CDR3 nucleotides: TGTGCCAGCAGCTTAGAGAAACTTATCTCTGGGGCCAACGTCCTGACTTTC.

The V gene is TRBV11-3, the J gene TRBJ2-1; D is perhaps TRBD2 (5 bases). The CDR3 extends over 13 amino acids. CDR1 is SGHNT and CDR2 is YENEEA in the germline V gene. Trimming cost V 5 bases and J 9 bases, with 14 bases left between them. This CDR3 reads CASSPDGVPEQFF. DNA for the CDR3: TGTGCCAGCAGCCCAGACGGGGTTCCTGAGCAGTTCTTC.

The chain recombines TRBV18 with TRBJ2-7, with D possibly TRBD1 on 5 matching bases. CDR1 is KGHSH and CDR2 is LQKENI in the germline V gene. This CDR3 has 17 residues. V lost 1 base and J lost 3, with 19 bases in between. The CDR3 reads CASSPLNSAQGGYEQYF. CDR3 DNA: TGTGCCAGCTCACCACTGAACTCAGCCCAGGGCGGCTACGAGCAGTACTTC.

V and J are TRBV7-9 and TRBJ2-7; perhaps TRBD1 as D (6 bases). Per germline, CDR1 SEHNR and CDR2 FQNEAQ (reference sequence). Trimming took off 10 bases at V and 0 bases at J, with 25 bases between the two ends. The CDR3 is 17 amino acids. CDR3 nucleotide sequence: TGTGCCACCCAACACGGAACAGGGACCCCCTCCTCCTACGAGCAGTACTTC. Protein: CATQHGTGTPSSYEQYF.

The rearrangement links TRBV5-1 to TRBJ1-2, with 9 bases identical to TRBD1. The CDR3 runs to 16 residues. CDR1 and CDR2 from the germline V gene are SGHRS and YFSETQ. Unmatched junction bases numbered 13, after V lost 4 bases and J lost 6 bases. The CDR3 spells CASSPTTGTGSNGYTF. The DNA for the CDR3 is TGCGCCAGCAGCCCCACAACCGGGACAGGGTCGAATGGCTACACCTTC.

Here the CDR3 reads CASSRGGQGPYEQYF. The CDR3 DNA follows: TGTGCCAGCAGTCGGGGGGGACAGGGGCCTTACGAGCAGTACTTC. The chain combines TRBV6-5 with TRBJ2-7; 10 bases align to TRBD1. Germline CDR1 and CDR2: MNHEY and SVGAGI. The CDR3 length is 15 residues. Germline trimming cut 5 bases from V and 4 bases from J; bases unmatched to any gene: 8.

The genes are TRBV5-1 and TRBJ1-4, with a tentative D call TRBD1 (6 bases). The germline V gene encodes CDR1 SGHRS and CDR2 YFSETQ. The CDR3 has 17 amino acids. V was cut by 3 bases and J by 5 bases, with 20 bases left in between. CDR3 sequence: CASSSSGTYLSNEKLFF. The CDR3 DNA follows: TGCGCCAGCAGCTCATCCGGGACATACTTATCAAATGAAAAACTGTTTTTT.

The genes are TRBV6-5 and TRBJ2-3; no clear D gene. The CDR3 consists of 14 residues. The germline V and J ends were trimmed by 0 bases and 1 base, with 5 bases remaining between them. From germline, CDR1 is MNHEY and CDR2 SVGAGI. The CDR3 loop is CASSYSEGTDTQYF. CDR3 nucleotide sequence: TGTGCCAGCAGTTACTCCGAGGGCACAGATACGCAGTATTTT.

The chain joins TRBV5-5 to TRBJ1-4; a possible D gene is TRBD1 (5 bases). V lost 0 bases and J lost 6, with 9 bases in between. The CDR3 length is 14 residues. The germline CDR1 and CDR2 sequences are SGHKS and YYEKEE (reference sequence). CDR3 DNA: TGTGCCAGCAGCTTGGTAGGGGATCATGAAAAACTGTTTTTT. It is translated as CASSLVGDHEKLFF.

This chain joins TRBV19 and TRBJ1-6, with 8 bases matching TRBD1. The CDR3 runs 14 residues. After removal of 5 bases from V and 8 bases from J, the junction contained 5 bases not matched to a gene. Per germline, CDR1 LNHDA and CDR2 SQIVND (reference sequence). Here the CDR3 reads CASSLGQDYSPLHF. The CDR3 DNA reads TGTGCCAGTAGTTTGGGACAGGACTATTCACCCCTCCACTTT. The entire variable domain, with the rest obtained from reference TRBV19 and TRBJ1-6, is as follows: DGGITQSPKYLFRKEGQNVTLSCEQNLNHDAMYWYRQDPGQGLRLIYYSQIVNDFQKGDIAEGYSVSREKKESFPLTVTSAQKNPTAFYLCASSLGQDYSPLHFGNGTRLTVT.

The CDR3 loop reads CASSVSGTSYNEQFF. CDR3 coding DNA: TGTGCCAGCAGCGTCAGCGGAACTTCATACAATGAGCAGTTCTTC. V and J are TRBV7-7 and TRBJ2-1; D might be TRBD2 (5 bases). The CDR3 is 15 amino acids. Germline V lookup: CDR1 SSHAT, CDR2 FNYEAQ (reference sequence). V was shortened by 5 bases and J by 4 bases, with 15 bases between the two germline ends.

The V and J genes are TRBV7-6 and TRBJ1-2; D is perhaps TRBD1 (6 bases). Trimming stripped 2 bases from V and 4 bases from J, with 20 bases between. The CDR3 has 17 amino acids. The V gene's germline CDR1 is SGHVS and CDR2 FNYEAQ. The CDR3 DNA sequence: TGTGCCAGCAGCTTATATCAGGGGCCAACCCGAGGCTATGGCTACACCTTC. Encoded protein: CASSLYQGPTRGYGYTF.